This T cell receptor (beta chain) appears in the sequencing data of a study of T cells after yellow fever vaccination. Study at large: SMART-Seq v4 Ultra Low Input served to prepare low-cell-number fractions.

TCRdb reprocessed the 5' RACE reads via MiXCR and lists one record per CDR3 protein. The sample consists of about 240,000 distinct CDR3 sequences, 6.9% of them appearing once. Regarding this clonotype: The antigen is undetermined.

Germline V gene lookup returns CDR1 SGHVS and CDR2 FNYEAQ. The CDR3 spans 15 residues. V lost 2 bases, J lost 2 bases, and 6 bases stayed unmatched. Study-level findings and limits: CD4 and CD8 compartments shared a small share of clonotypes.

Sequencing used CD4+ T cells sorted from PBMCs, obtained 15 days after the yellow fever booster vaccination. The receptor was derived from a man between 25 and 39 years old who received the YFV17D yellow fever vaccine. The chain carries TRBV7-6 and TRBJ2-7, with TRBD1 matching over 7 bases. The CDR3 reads CASSLMTGNTYEQYF. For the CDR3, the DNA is TGTGCCAGCAGCTTAATGACAGGGAACACCTACGAGCAGTACTTC.